A selection of T cell receptor beta chains follows, all from one sample in a study of beta chain features in type 1 diabetes. Repertoires were generated with immunoSEQ multiplex PCR, while TCRdb's copy carries only in-frame clones and drops some. The sample gives fewer than 350,000 clones, around 19% of which show up once; around 0.044% is in the top ten. Input material: naive CD4+ T cells from blood. The receptor source for this set is a young woman in good health. CDR3s include the opening cysteine and the closing phenylalanine or tryptophan. Fields, in order: clone size, J gene, D gene, V gene, CDR3 protein, CDR3 DNA. A D gene is named only where the DNA matches it firmly. Where a row states a size, it is once, few, many or the class of an expanded clone; other rows omit it.

>few|TRBJ1-1|.|TRBV30
CAWSDPSVGWPGQLETEAFF
TGTGCCTGGAGTGACCCGAGCGTAGGGTGGCCGGGACAACTGGAGACTGAAGCTTTCTTT
>few|TRBJ2-3|TRBD1|TRBV5-4
CASSTMGQGPATDTQYF
TGTGCCAGCAGCACGATGGGACAGGGTCCCGCCACAGATACGCAGTATTTT
>.|TRBJ2-5|.|TRBV7-6
CASSPQETQYF
TGTGCCAGCAGCCCTCAAGAGACCCAGTACTTC
>.|TRBJ1-1|.|TRBV30
CAWSVRGQPEAFF
TGTGCCTGGAGTGTACGAGGACAGCCTGAAGCTTTCTTT
>few|TRBJ1-2|TRBD1|TRBV30
CAWSVGQGYGYTF
TGTGCCTGGAGTGTGGGACAGGGCTATGGCTACACCTTC
>.|TRBJ1-1|.|TRBV4-3
CASSQQQGAWVNTEAFF
TGCGCCAGCAGCCAGCAACAGGGAGCCTGGGTGAACACTGAAGCTTTCTTT
>.|TRBJ2-3|TRBD2|TRBV15
CATSRGGRGSDTQYF
TGTGCCACCAGCAGAGGCGGGAGGGGGTCAGATACGCAGTATTTT
>.|TRBJ2-7|TRBD1|TRBV18
CASSPRDRATYEQYF
TGTGCCAGCTCACCAAGAGACAGGGCAACCTACGAGCAGTACTTC
>.|TRBJ2-1|TRBD1|TRBV5-4
CASSSGTGAYNEQFF
TGTGCCAGCAGCTCCGGGACAGGGGCCTACAATGAGCAGTTCTTC
>few|TRBJ2-5|TRBD2|TRBV2
CASSYEPGGETQYF
TGTGCCAGCAGTTATGAGCCGGGGGGGGAGACCCAGTACTTC
>.|TRBJ2-5|TRBD2|TRBV4-1
CASSQSGLAGPHQETQYF
TGCGCCAGCAGCCAGTCGGGACTAGCGGGGCCTCACCAAGAGACCCAGTACTTC
>.|TRBJ2-1|.|TRBV5-6
CASSVEVFSYNEQFF
TGTGCCAGCAGCGTTGAGGTCTTCTCCTACAATGAGCAGTTCTTC
>.|TRBJ1-4|TRBD1|TRBV7-9
CASSGQGNEKLFF
TGTGCCAGCAGCGGACAGGGGAATGAAAAACTGTTTTTT
>.|TRBJ2-1|TRBD2|TRBV5-1
CASSLESSGSNVNEQFF
TGCGCCAGCAGCTTGGAATCTAGCGGGAGCAATGTCAATGAGCAGTTCTTC
>.|TRBJ2-3|TRBD2|TRBV27
CASSTRGGEDTQYF
TGTGCCAGCAGTACCCGGGGGGGAGAGGATACGCAGTATTTT
>few|TRBJ2-2|TRBD2|TRBV5-1
CASSFSSGNTGELFF
TGCGCCAGCAGCTTCTCTAGCGGGAACACCGGGGAGCTGTTTTTT
>.|TRBJ2-3|TRBD2|TRBV9
CASSPSGLAGGADTQYF
TGTGCCAGCAGCCCCTCGGGACTAGCGGGAGGAGCAGATACGCAGTATTTT
>.|TRBJ2-5|.|TRBV9
CASSRSSGFTETQYF
TGTGCCAGCAGTCGTAGTTCAGGGTTTACGGAGACCCAGTACTTC
>.|TRBJ1-2|TRBD1|TRBV25-1
CASGPGQGFIEVGYTF
TGTGCCAGCGGACCGGGACAGGGTTTTATAGAAGTTGGCTACACCTTC
>few|TRBJ2-3|.|TRBV5-1
CATSSASSTDTQYF
TGCGCCACCTCTAGCGCCTCTAGCACAGATACGCAGTATTTT
>few|TRBJ2-5|TRBD1|TRBV18
CASSPRDRGTETQYF
TGTGCCAGCTCACCACGGGACAGGGGGACCGAGACCCAGTACTTC
>.|TRBJ2-3|.|TRBV19
CASSIVAGDTQYF
TGTGCCAGTAGTATAGTTGCGGGGGATACGCAGTATTTT
>.|TRBJ1-5|.|TRBV7-9
CASSLGGGNQPQHF
TGTGCCAGCAGCTTAGGGGGAGGCAATCAGCCCCAGCATTTT
>few|TRBJ1-2|.|TRBV7-2
CASSLTRTVDGYTF
TGTGCCAGCAGCTTAACTCGGACAGTTGATGGCTACACCTTC
>few|TRBJ1-1|TRBD1|TRBV18
CASSPFRDRVNTEAFF
TGTGCCAGCTCACCTTTTAGGGACAGGGTGAACACTGAAGCTTTCTTT
>.|TRBJ2-3|.|TRBV15
CATSRAGTDTQYF
TGTGCCACCAGCAGAGCAGGGACAGATACGCAGTATTTT
>.|TRBJ2-4|TRBD1|TRBV6-6
CASSPRTGPRGFQYF
TGTGCCAGCAGTCCTCGGACAGGGCCAAGGGGCTTTCAGTACTTC
>.|TRBJ1-5|.|TRBV2
CASSEYRSADQPQHF
TGTGCCAGCAGTGAATATAGGTCGGCGGATCAGCCCCAGCATTTT
>few|TRBJ2-3|.|TRBV25-1
CASSLTSTDTQYF
TGTGCCAGCAGTCTTACTAGCACAGATACGCAGTATTTT
>few|TRBJ1-4|.|TRBV15
CATSRDRGSGVEKLFF
TGTGCCACCAGCAGAGATAGGGGGTCAGGGGTCGAAAAACTGTTTTTT
>.|TRBJ2-1|TRBD2|TRBV6-1
CASTQVPSGRREQFF
TGTGCCAGCACCCAGGTGCCTAGCGGGAGACGTGAGCAGTTCTTC
>.|TRBJ2-5|TRBD1|TRBV30
CAWGQGSQETQYF
TGTGCCTGGGGACAGGGGAGCCAAGAGACCCAGTACTTC
>.|TRBJ2-3|TRBD1|TRBV9
CASSVSHGTGNTDTQYF
TGTGCCAGCAGCGTATCGCATGGGACAGGGAACACAGATACGCAGTATTTT
>.|TRBJ2-3|TRBD2|TRBV4-1
CASSRAGGLAQNTDTQYF
TGCGCCAGCAGCCGCGCTGGGGGACTAGCGCAAAACACAGATACGCAGTATTTT
>.|TRBJ2-1|TRBD2|TRBV25-1
CASSEGGRNEQFF
TGTGCCAGCAGTGAGGGGGGGAGAAATGAGCAGTTCTTC
>.|TRBJ2-1|TRBD2|TRBV4-1
CASSQASGRANRIYNEQFF
TGCGCCAGCAGCCAAGCTAGCGGGAGAGCAAACCGCATCTACAATGAGCAGTTCTTC
>few|TRBJ1-5|.|TRBV30
CAWSVSGGQPQHF
TGTGCCTGGAGTGTATCAGGTGGTCAGCCCCAGCATTTT
>.|TRBJ1-5|.|TRBV11-2
CASSLHGGLNQPQHF
TGTGCCAGCAGCTTACATGGGGGACTCAATCAGCCCCAGCATTTT
>few|TRBJ2-1|.|TRBV9
CASSPRVGAYEQFF
TGTGCCAGCAGCCCCAGGGTGGGGGCTTATGAGCAGTTCTTC
>.|TRBJ2-2|TRBD1|TRBV5-4
CASYETGDPGELFF
TGTGCCAGCTACGAGACAGGGGATCCCGGGGAGCTGTTTTTT
>.|TRBJ2-7|.|TRBV29-1
CSVAGQQGEQYF
TGCAGCGTGGCGGGACAGCAAGGCGAGCAGTACTTC
>.|TRBJ2-1|.|TRBV4-1
CASSPVGKPEQFF
TGCGCCAGCAGCCCCGTCGGGAAGCCTGAGCAGTTCTTC
>.|TRBJ1-6|.|TRBV13
CASSLAGFNSPLHF
TGTGCCAGCAGCTTAGCAGGGTTTAATTCACCCCTCCACTTT
>.|TRBJ1-2|TRBD1|TRBV30
CAWRATRGLNYGYTF
TGTGCCTGGAGGGCCACCAGGGGGCTGAACTATGGCTACACCTTC
>.|TRBJ2-6|TRBD1|TRBV5-6
CASSSGTGGSGANVLTF
TGTGCCAGCAGCTCCGGGACAGGGGGCTCTGGGGCCAACGTCCTGACTTTC
>.|TRBJ2-7|TRBD2|TRBV9
CASSVGGTNSYEQYF
TGTGCCAGCAGCGTAGGCGGGACTAACTCCTACGAGCAGTACTTC
>.|TRBJ1-6|.|TRBV14
CASSQDEGRNSPLHF
TGTGCCAGCAGCCAAGATGAAGGGAGGAATTCACCCCTCCACTTT
>.|TRBJ2-1|.|TRBV10-3
CAIGREVADNEQFF
TGTGCCATCGGCAGAGAGGTAGCGGACAATGAGCAGTTCTTC
>.|TRBJ1-5|.|TRBV2
CASSEARGYQPQHF
TGTGCCAGCAGTGAAGCGCGGGGGTATCAGCCCCAGCATTTT
>few|TRBJ2-7|TRBD2|TRBV5-1
CASSLGTSGYEQYF
TGCGCCAGCAGCTTGGGGACTAGCGGGTACGAGCAGTACTTC
>few|TRBJ1-1|.|TRBV19
CASSRGGGATEAFF
TGTGCCAGTAGTAGGGGTGGAGGAGCCACTGAAGCTTTCTTT
>.|TRBJ2-1|.|TRBV4-1
CASSHLGGGGYNEQFF
TGCGCCAGCAGCCACCTTGGGGGAGGGGGTTACAATGAGCAGTTCTTC
>.|TRBJ1-1|.|TRBV11-2
CASSFYRVNTEAFF
TGTGCCAGCAGCTTTTACAGGGTCAACACTGAAGCTTTCTTT
>few|TRBJ2-3|.|TRBV5-1
CASSLRRNTDTQYF
TGCGCCAGCAGCTTGAGGCGGAACACAGATACGCAGTATTTT